This TCR beta chain was recovered during a study of control samples from healthy donors and cancer patients. TCRdb keeps only in-frame clones here, not all; method: immunoSEQ multiplex PCR. The sample carries about 15,000 clones, 70% to 80% recorded once. Germline V gene data show CDR1 as SGDLS and CDR2 as YYNGEE. V shed 4 bases, J shed 6 bases, and the junction held 7 bases outside the gene matches. The CDR3 contains 14 residues. The specimen was formalin-fixed, paraffin-embedded tissue. This TCR was sampled from a female donor with lung cancer. The chain joins TRBV9 to TRBJ2-3; TRBD2 agrees at 8 bases. This chain's CDR3 is CASSPRTSYDTQYF. In nucleotides, the CDR3 is TGTGCCAGCAGCCCCAGGACTAGCTACGATACGCAGTATTTT.